Detailed here is one T cell receptor beta chain. This specimen belongs to a study of blood T cell repertoires in COVID-19. On the study more broadly: Sample material is recorded as cDNA or gDNA derived from T cells, B-cell-depleted T cells, or PBMCs.

TCRdb keeps only in-frame clones here, not all; method: immunoSEQ multiplex PCR. Seen here are fewer than 200,000 clones, under 90% observed once, and the top ten hold more than 10%. Germline-derived CDR1 and CDR2 are KGHSH and LQKENI. V dropped 3 bases and J dropped 7 bases, with 18 bases sitting between them. The CDR3 sequence is 16 residues long. Participants came from roughly 23 US areas, aged about 18 to 89 years. The source is a man aged 45-60 years who had recovered from COVID-19. Input material: PBMCs or T cells enriched from blood (not recorded which). The chain combines TRBV18 with TRBJ2-2; D is perhaps TRBD1 (6 bases). The CDR3 sequence: CASSPQGKEVSGELFF. DNA for the CDR3: TGTGCCAGCTCACCGCAGGGGAAGGAAGTAAGCGGGGAGCTGTTTTTT.